Listed below are T cell receptor beta chains from one sample, sequenced in a study of cytomegalovirus exposure and HLA in healthy donors. Generated by immunoSEQ multiplex PCR, the TCRdb table keeps only in-frame clones and is missing some. The repertoire holds under 200,000 clones, with 80% as singletons. Sequencing was done on a sample of PBMCs. Source of these receptors: a man younger than 40 in good health and CMV-seronegative. CDR3s include the opening cysteine and the closing phenylalanine or tryptophan. A D gene is named only where the DNA matches it firmly. Only part of the rows carry a size: once, few, many, or a class if the clone is expanded.

j_call: TRBJ1-1
d_call: -
v_call: TRBV18
clone_size: -
cdr3_aa: CASSPDRGMNTEAFF
cdr3_nt: TGTGCCAGCTCCCCGGATAGGGGTATGAACACTGAAGCTTTCTTT

j_call: TRBJ1-6
d_call: -
v_call: TRBV11-3
clone_size: -
cdr3_aa: CASSLVRDSPLHF
cdr3_nt: TGTGCCAGCAGCTTAGTTCGGGATTCACCCCTCCACTTT

j_call: TRBJ2-1
d_call: TRBD1
v_call: TRBV5-1
clone_size: -
cdr3_aa: CASKRVGWDSYNEQFF
cdr3_nt: TGCGCCAGCAAAAGGGTTGGTTGGGACAGCTACAATGAGCAGTTCTTC

j_call: TRBJ1-3
d_call: -
v_call: TRBV30
clone_size: once
cdr3_aa: CAWSAKLVPSSGNTIYF
cdr3_nt: TGTGCCTGGAGTGCGAAGCTAGTCCCGAGCTCTGGAAACACCATATATTTT

j_call: TRBJ2-5
d_call: -
v_call: TRBV19
clone_size: -
cdr3_aa: CASSMVLIRQEPQETQYF
cdr3_nt: TGTGCCAGTAGTATGGTCTTGATTAGGCAGGAACCTCAAGAGACCCAGTACTTC

j_call: TRBJ1-4
d_call: TRBD1
v_call: TRBV5-1
clone_size: -
cdr3_aa: CASSGTGDSTNEKLFF
cdr3_nt: TGCGCCAGCAGTGGGACAGGCGACTCAACTAATGAAAAACTGTTTTTT

j_call: TRBJ2-2
d_call: -
v_call: TRBV25-1
clone_size: few
cdr3_aa: CASKTNTGELFF
cdr3_nt: TGTGCCAGCAAGACTAACACCGGGGAGCTGTTTTTT

j_call: TRBJ2-1
d_call: -
v_call: TRBV27
clone_size: -
cdr3_aa: CASSLLSSYNEQFF
cdr3_nt: TGTGCCAGCAGTTTATTGAGTTCCTACAATGAGCAGTTCTTC

j_call: TRBJ2-1
d_call: -
v_call: TRBV7-2
clone_size: -
cdr3_aa: CASSLAVWGRGNEQFF
cdr3_nt: TGTGCCAGCAGCTTAGCGGTGTGGGGAAGGGGAAATGAGCAGTTCTTC

j_call: TRBJ1-2
d_call: TRBD1
v_call: TRBV10-1
clone_size: -
cdr3_aa: CASRPGQGSANYGYTF
cdr3_nt: TGCGCCAGCAGACCGGGACAGGGCTCAGCTAACTATGGCTACACCTTC

j_call: TRBJ1-5
d_call: TRBD1
v_call: TRBV6-1
clone_size: -
cdr3_aa: CASSEERGRQPQHF
cdr3_nt: TGTGCCAGCAGTGAAGAAAGGGGGCGGCAGCCCCAGCATTTT

j_call: TRBJ1-2
d_call: -
v_call: TRBV19
clone_size: -
cdr3_aa: CASSITVDYGYTF
cdr3_nt: TGTGCCAGTAGTATCACAGTAGACTATGGCTACACCTTC

j_call: TRBJ2-7
d_call: TRBD1
v_call: TRBV7-9
clone_size: -
cdr3_aa: CASRAQGARSYEQYF
cdr3_nt: TGTGCCAGCAGAGCTCAGGGGGCGCGGTCCTACGAGCAGTACTTC

j_call: TRBJ2-7
d_call: -
v_call: TRBV7-3
clone_size: -
cdr3_aa: CASSFLYPGTYEQYF
cdr3_nt: TGTGCCAGCAGCTTTCTATACCCAGGCACCTACGAGCAGTACTTC

j_call: TRBJ2-7
d_call: -
v_call: TRBV6-1
clone_size: -
cdr3_aa: CASRDRSAYEQYF
cdr3_nt: TGTGCCAGCAGAGACAGGTCGGCCTACGAGCAGTACTTC

j_call: TRBJ2-7
d_call: TRBD2
v_call: TRBV5-4
clone_size: few
cdr3_aa: CASSPLTSGRASEQYF
cdr3_nt: TGTGCCAGCAGCCCCCTGACTAGCGGGAGGGCATCCGAGCAGTACTTC

j_call: TRBJ2-7
d_call: -
v_call: TRBV6-5
clone_size: -
cdr3_aa: CASSYQRSSYEQYF
cdr3_nt: TGTGCCAGCAGTTACCAGAGGAGCTCCTACGAGCAGTACTTC

j_call: TRBJ2-7
d_call: -
v_call: TRBV6-4
clone_size: -
cdr3_aa: CASSDSRGLSEREQYF
cdr3_nt: TGTGCCAGCAGTGACTCCCGGGGTTTGTCAGAGCGCGAGCAGTACTTC

j_call: TRBJ2-2
d_call: TRBD1
v_call: TRBV27
clone_size: few
cdr3_aa: CASSSRRTGNTGELFF
cdr3_nt: TGTGCCAGCAGTTCAAGGAGGACAGGGAACACCGGGGAGCTGTTTTTT

j_call: TRBJ2-1
d_call: -
v_call: TRBV29-1
clone_size: -
cdr3_aa: CSTDGINEQFF
cdr3_nt: TGCAGCACGGACGGGATCAATGAGCAGTTCTTC

j_call: TRBJ2-1
d_call: TRBD2
v_call: TRBV6-1
clone_size: -
cdr3_aa: CASKASGVSGEQFF
cdr3_nt: TGTGCCAGCAAGGCCAGCGGGGTCTCGGGTGAGCAGTTCTTC

j_call: TRBJ1-6
d_call: TRBD1
v_call: TRBV6-1
clone_size: -
cdr3_aa: CASSAGQGRNSPLHF
cdr3_nt: TGTGCCAGCAGCGCCGGACAGGGAAGAAATTCACCCCTCCACTTT

j_call: TRBJ2-1
d_call: TRBD2
v_call: TRBV5-8
clone_size: -
cdr3_aa: CASSLGEGGGLDEQFF
cdr3_nt: TGTGCCAGCAGCCTGGGGGAGGGTGGTGGTTTAGATGAGCAGTTCTTC

j_call: TRBJ2-2
d_call: -
v_call: TRBV4-2
clone_size: -
cdr3_aa: CASSQGAAVNTGKLFF
cdr3_nt: TGTGCCAGCAGCCAAGGGGCAGCCGTGAACACCGGGAAGCTGTTTTTT

j_call: TRBJ2-7
d_call: TRBD2
v_call: TRBV30
clone_size: -
cdr3_aa: CAWSVRVAGRYEQYF
cdr3_nt: TGTGCCTGGAGTGTAAGGGTAGCGGGACGCTACGAGCAGTACTTC

j_call: TRBJ2-2
d_call: -
v_call: TRBV27
clone_size: -
cdr3_aa: CASSFEGVGELFF
cdr3_nt: TGTGCCAGCAGTTTCGAGGGGGTCGGGGAGCTGTTTTTT

j_call: TRBJ2-1
d_call: TRBD2
v_call: TRBV10-1
clone_size: -
cdr3_aa: CASSGGLAGTIYNEQFF
cdr3_nt: TGCGCCAGCAGTGGGGGACTAGCGGGAACCATATACAATGAGCAGTTCTTC

j_call: TRBJ2-6
d_call: -
v_call: TRBV5-8
clone_size: -
cdr3_aa: CASSRTSEGANVLTF
cdr3_nt: TGTGCCAGCAGCCGGACTTCCGAGGGGGCCAACGTCCTGACTTTC

j_call: TRBJ2-1
d_call: -
v_call: TRBV4-1
clone_size: -
cdr3_aa: CASSSGTAGFNEQFF
cdr3_nt: TGCGCCAGCAGCTCCGGGACAGCGGGCTTCAATGAGCAGTTCTTC

j_call: TRBJ1-1
d_call: -
v_call: TRBV5-1
clone_size: -
cdr3_aa: CASSVEGQIHPGTEAFF
cdr3_nt: TGCGCCAGCAGCGTAGAAGGACAGATCCACCCGGGCACTGAAGCTTTCTTT

j_call: TRBJ1-1
d_call: TRBD1
v_call: TRBV4-2
clone_size: once
cdr3_aa: CASSQDPGQGTEAFF
cdr3_nt: TGTGCCAGCAGCCAAGATCCCGGACAGGGCACTGAAGCTTTCTTT

j_call: TRBJ1-1
d_call: -
v_call: TRBV5-1
clone_size: few
cdr3_aa: CASSLAAGATEAFF
cdr3_nt: TGCGCCAGCAGCTTGGCGGCAGGGGCGACTGAAGCTTTCTTT

j_call: TRBJ2-7
d_call: -
v_call: TRBV29-1
clone_size: -
cdr3_aa: CSVGTRQSYEQYF
cdr3_nt: TGCAGCGTAGGGACAAGGCAGTCCTACGAGCAGTACTTC

j_call: TRBJ2-5
d_call: -
v_call: TRBV6-5
clone_size: few
cdr3_aa: CASSYSGTSVTETQYF
cdr3_nt: TGTGCCAGCAGTTACTCTGGGACATCAGTGACCGAGACCCAGTACTTC

j_call: TRBJ2-6
d_call: TRBD2
v_call: TRBV7-3
clone_size: -
cdr3_aa: CASSLTSRGLADSFLTF
cdr3_nt: TGTGCCAGCAGCTTAACGTCGCGGGGACTAGCGGACTCTTTCCTGACTTTC

j_call: TRBJ2-7
d_call: -
v_call: TRBV5-8
clone_size: -
cdr3_aa: CASSLTGNYEQYF
cdr3_nt: TGTGCCAGCAGCTTGACGGGAAATTACGAGCAGTACTTC

j_call: TRBJ2-7
d_call: -
v_call: TRBV6-1
clone_size: -
cdr3_aa: CASNPKTDTYEQYF
cdr3_nt: TGTGCCAGCAACCCCAAGACAGACACCTACGAGCAGTACTTC

j_call: TRBJ2-1
d_call: TRBD2
v_call: TRBV6-5
clone_size: -
cdr3_aa: CASSYSMGGDEFF
cdr3_nt: TGTGCCAGCAGTTACTCGATGGGGGGGGACGAGTTCTTC

j_call: TRBJ1-5
d_call: TRBD1
v_call: TRBV28
clone_size: once
cdr3_aa: CASRTTTGDLSQPQHF
cdr3_nt: TGTGCCAGCAGAACTACCACAGGGGATTTGAGTCAGCCCCAGCATTTT

j_call: TRBJ1-3
d_call: -
v_call: TRBV19
clone_size: -
cdr3_aa: CATSSVLSGNTIYF
cdr3_nt: TGTGCCACCTCCTCGGTCCTCTCTGGAAACACCATATATTTT

j_call: TRBJ2-7
d_call: TRBD2
v_call: TRBV9
clone_size: -
cdr3_aa: CASSAGLAGTYEQYF
cdr3_nt: TGTGCCAGCAGCGCGGGACTAGCGGGGACCTACGAGCAGTACTTC

j_call: TRBJ2-7
d_call: TRBD2
v_call: TRBV28
clone_size: -
cdr3_aa: CASSSPGLAGTYEQYF
cdr3_nt: TGTGCCAGCAGTTCCCCGGGACTAGCGGGAACCTACGAGCAGTACTTC